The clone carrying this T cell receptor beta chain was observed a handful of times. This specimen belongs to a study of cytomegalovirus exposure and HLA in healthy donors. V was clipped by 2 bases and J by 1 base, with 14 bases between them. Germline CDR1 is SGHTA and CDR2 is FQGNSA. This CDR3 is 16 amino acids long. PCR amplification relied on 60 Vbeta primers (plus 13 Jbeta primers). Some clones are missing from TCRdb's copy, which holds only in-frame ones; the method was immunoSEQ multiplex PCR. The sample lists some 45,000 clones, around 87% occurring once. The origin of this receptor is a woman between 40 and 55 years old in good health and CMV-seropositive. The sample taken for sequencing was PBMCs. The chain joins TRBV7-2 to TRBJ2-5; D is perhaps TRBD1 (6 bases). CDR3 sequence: CASSLTDSRPQETQYF. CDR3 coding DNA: TGTGCCAGCAGCTTAACGGACAGCCGACCCCAAGAGACCCAGTACTTC.